Sequencing of this T cell receptor (beta chain) was carried out in a study of identical twins. Trimming took 5 bases from V and 2 from J; bases not matched to a gene: 8. There are 16 residues in the CDR3. In germline, CDR1 is MNHNS, CDR2 SASEGT. In the case of this clonotype: The target antigen is unknown.

Each CDR3 protein is one row after TCRdb ran MiXCR on the 5' RACE reads. Seen here are hundreds of thousands of distinct CDR3 sequences, 18% observed once, and the top ten hold 10% to 15%. Study observations and caveats: Twins shared out-of-frame alpha sequences with excess low generation probability.

These data are also associated with another study on T cells expressing NK-cell markers. That paper states: The TCR beta repertoires were obtained from sorted CD3+CD56+NKG2C+, CD3+CD56+NKG2C- and CD3+CD56-NKG2C+ T cells.

This clonotype was sampled from a woman between 18 and 29 years old in good health. V gene TRBV6-1 combines with J gene TRBJ2-5, with 10 bases lining up with TRBD2. Sequencing was carried out using PBMCs. The CDR3 loop reads CASSQRGTSAQETQYF. Here the CDR3 DNA reads TGTGCCAGCAGTCAACGAGGGACTAGCGCGCAAGAGACCCAGTACTTC.